These T cell receptor beta chains were read from a single sample in a study of blood T cell repertoires in COVID-19. Some clones are missing from TCRdb's copy, which holds only in-frame ones; the method was immunoSEQ multiplex PCR. The sample carries around 130,000 clones, approximately 82% recorded once. The sequenced sample was peripheral blood. These receptors came from a man aged 35 to 55 with active or convalescent COVID-19. The CDR3 runs from the conserved cysteine through the conserved F or W. D genes are given only for firm matches. Clone size appears in some rows only: once, few, many, or a class for an expanded clone.

clone size: -; V gene: TRBV4-2; D gene: TRBD1; J gene: TRBJ1-3; CDR3 protein: CASSHGTDSGNTIYF; CDR3 DNA: TGTGCCAGCAGCCACGGGACAGACTCTGGAAACACCATATATTTT
clone size: -; V gene: TRBV4-1; D gene: -; J gene: TRBJ2-2; CDR3 protein: CASSQEYGRITGELFF; CDR3 DNA: TGCGCCAGCAGCCAAGAGTATGGCAGGATCACCGGGGAGCTGTTTTTT
clone size: -; V gene: TRBV19; D gene: TRBD1; J gene: TRBJ2-1; CDR3 protein: CASSNPGTGKSEQFF; CDR3 DNA: TGTGCCAGTAGTAATCCCGGGACAGGGAAAAGTGAGCAGTTCTTC
clone size: -; V gene: TRBV29-1; D gene: TRBD1; J gene: TRBJ2-7; CDR3 protein: CSVDLTGDGYEQYF; CDR3 DNA: TGCAGCGTTGATCTGACAGGGGACGGGTACGAGCAGTACTTC
clone size: -; V gene: TRBV5-3; D gene: TRBD1; J gene: TRBJ1-2; CDR3 protein: CARSPRDRSYGYTF; CDR3 DNA: TGTGCCAGAAGCCCCAGGGACAGGAGCTATGGCTACACCTTC
clone size: -; V gene: TRBV7-2; D gene: -; J gene: TRBJ2-7; CDR3 protein: CASSWTDRYEQYF; CDR3 DNA: TGTGCCAGCAGTTGGACAGATCGGTACGAGCAGTACTTC
clone size: -; V gene: TRBV7-6; D gene: TRBD2; J gene: TRBJ2-1; CDR3 protein: CASSSGLSGGPWDNEQFF; CDR3 DNA: TGTGCCAGCAGCTCCGGACTCAGCGGGGGGCCCTGGGACAATGAGCAGTTCTTC
clone size: once; V gene: TRBV11-2; D gene: -; J gene: TRBJ1-5; CDR3 protein: CASDRRGPQHF; CDR3 DNA: TGTGCCAGCGACCGCCGGGGGCCCCAGCATTTT
clone size: -; V gene: TRBV21-1; D gene: -; J gene: TRBJ2-4; CDR3 protein: CASSKGRAYRTEAKNIQYF; CDR3 DNA: TGTGCCAGCAGCAAAGGCCGCGCTTATCGGACAGAAGCCAAAAACATTCAGTACTTC
clone size: -; V gene: TRBV19; D gene: -; J gene: TRBJ2-7; CDR3 protein: CASSTLQGLVYEQYF; CDR3 DNA: TGTGCCAGTAGTACCTTACAGGGTTTAGTTTACGAGCAGTACTTC
clone size: few; V gene: TRBV6-2/TRBV6-3; D gene: -; J gene: TRBJ1-5; CDR3 protein: CASSYTIGGAKSNQPQHF; CDR3 DNA: TGTGCCAGCAGTTACACGATCGGAGGGGCGAAGAGCAATCAGCCCCAGCATTTT
clone size: once; V gene: TRBV5-1; D gene: -; J gene: TRBJ1-1; CDR3 protein: CASSLGGPEAFF; CDR3 DNA: TGCGCCAGCAGCTTGGGAGGGCCTGAAGCTTTCTTT
clone size: -; V gene: TRBV5-1; D gene: TRBD1; J gene: TRBJ1-4; CDR3 protein: CASSPGTGVANEKLFF; CDR3 DNA: TGCGCCAGCAGCCCCGGGACAGGGGTTGCTAATGAAAAACTGTTTTTT
clone size: -; V gene: TRBV5-6; D gene: -; J gene: TRBJ1-5; CDR3 protein: CASSLGAGSNQPQHF; CDR3 DNA: TGTGCCAGCAGCTTGGGTGCAGGAAGCAATCAGCCCCAGCATTTT
clone size: -; V gene: TRBV27; D gene: -; J gene: TRBJ2-7; CDR3 protein: CASSLTGTSRILSYEQYF; CDR3 DNA: TGTGCCAGCAGTTTGACCGGGACATCAAGGATTCTTTCCTACGAGCAGTACTTC
clone size: -; V gene: TRBV11-3; D gene: -; J gene: TRBJ2-5; CDR3 protein: CASSLSQGESETQYF; CDR3 DNA: TGTGCCAGCAGCTTAAGCCAGGGCGAGTCGGAGACCCAGTACTTC
clone size: -; V gene: TRBV2; D gene: TRBD1; J gene: TRBJ2-6; CDR3 protein: CASSERSGGHFSGANVLTF; CDR3 DNA: TGTGCCAGCAGTGAAAGGTCAGGGGGCCATTTCTCTGGGGCCAACGTCCTGACTTTC
clone size: -; V gene: TRBV12-3/TRBV12-4; D gene: -; J gene: TRBJ2-5; CDR3 protein: CASTVEETQYF; CDR3 DNA: TGTGCCAGCACCGTCGAAGAGACCCAGTACTTC
clone size: -; V gene: TRBV12-2; D gene: -; J gene: TRBJ2-5; CDR3 protein: CASRPDLTAGAGETQYF; CDR3 DNA: TGTGCAAGTCGCCCTGACCTAACAGCGGGGGCGGGAGAGACCCAGTACTTC
clone size: -; V gene: TRBV6-5; D gene: -; J gene: TRBJ2-1; CDR3 protein: CASEGNNEQFF; CDR3 DNA: TGTGCCAGCGAGGGAAACAATGAGCAGTTCTTC
clone size: -; V gene: TRBV12-5; D gene: -; J gene: TRBJ1-4; CDR3 protein: CASGLGTPNEKLFF; CDR3 DNA: TGTGCTAGTGGCCTCGGGACACCGAATGAAAAACTGTTTTTT
clone size: -; V gene: TRBV7-2; D gene: -; J gene: TRBJ2-7; CDR3 protein: CASSLDYYEQYF; CDR3 DNA: TGTGCCAGCAGCTTAGATTACTACGAGCAGTACTTC
clone size: -; V gene: TRBV5-6; D gene: -; J gene: TRBJ2-5; CDR3 protein: CASSLNRLRLTQETQYF; CDR3 DNA: TGTGCCAGCAGCTTAAATCGACTTCGACTCACACAAGAGACCCAGTACTTC
clone size: -; V gene: TRBV7-9; D gene: -; J gene: TRBJ1-2; CDR3 protein: CASSSHGAGEGYTF; CDR3 DNA: TGTGCCAGCAGCTCCCATGGGGCAGGGGAAGGCTACACCTTC
clone size: -; V gene: TRBV3-1/TRBV3-2; D gene: -; J gene: TRBJ1-6; CDR3 protein: CASSHPRGSRSSPLHF; CDR3 DNA: TGTGCCAGCAGCCACCCTCGGGGATCGAGGTCGTCACCCCTCCACTTT
clone size: few; V gene: TRBV10-3; D gene: -; J gene: TRBJ2-7; CDR3 protein: CAISDKGGAGREQYF; CDR3 DNA: TGTGCCATCAGTGATAAGGGGGGGGCCGGACGCGAGCAGTACTTC
clone size: -; V gene: TRBV18; D gene: -; J gene: TRBJ1-1; CDR3 protein: CASSPQGRTEAFF; CDR3 DNA: TGTGCCAGCTCACCTCAGGGTAGAACTGAAGCTTTCTTT
clone size: -; V gene: TRBV7-2; D gene: -; J gene: TRBJ1-5; CDR3 protein: CASSLDTGSQPQHF; CDR3 DNA: TGTGCCAGCAGCTTAGATACAGGGAGTCAGCCCCAGCATTTT
clone size: -; V gene: TRBV11-1; D gene: TRBD1; J gene: TRBJ2-4; CDR3 protein: CASSLTGARDIQYF; CDR3 DNA: TGTGCCAGCAGCCTTACAGGGGCTAGGGACATTCAGTACTTC
clone size: -; V gene: TRBV6-5; D gene: -; J gene: TRBJ2-7; CDR3 protein: CASSTPGDSYEQYF; CDR3 DNA: TGTGCCAGCAGTACCCCCGGTGACTCCTACGAGCAGTACTTC
clone size: -; V gene: TRBV28; D gene: -; J gene: TRBJ1-4; CDR3 protein: CASSYTGTTNEKLFF; CDR3 DNA: TGTGCCAGCAGCTACACAGGGACAACTAATGAAAAACTGTTTTTT